A selection of T cell receptor beta chains follows, all from one sample in a study of CD8 T cells in ankylosing spondylitis. In TCRdb, the 5' RACE reads were re-called with MiXCR into one record per CDR3 protein. Of approximately 140,000 distinct CDR3 sequences listed, approximately 48% were seen once; the top ten hold 15%. The sequencing sample was made of synovial fluid, either unsorted or a sorted T cell fraction (not recorded which). These receptors all stem from a male donor with ankylosing spondylitis. Each CDR3 is given with its conserved first and last residue. D genes are given only for firm matches. Some rows mark clone size as missing; the rest say once, few, many or name a class of expanded clone.

TRBJ2-7 | few | NA | TRBV7-2 | CASSLDSHTYEQYF | TGTGCCAGCAGCCTAGACAGTCATACCTACGAGCAGTACTTC
TRBJ2-1 | NA | NA | TRBV7-9 | CASSFYSDRYNEQFF | TGTGCCAGCAGCTTTTACTCGGACAGATACAATGAGCAGTTCTTC
TRBJ1-1 | NA | NA | TRBV7-2 | CASSLVGGYDTEAFF | TGTGCCAGCAGCTTAGTGGGGGGTTACGACACTGAAGCTTTCTTT
TRBJ2-5 | NA | NA | TRBV11-2 | CASSVLPGQTQETQYF | TGTGCCAGCAGCGTACTCCCGGGACAAACACAAGAGACCCAGTACTTC
TRBJ1-3 | NA | NA | TRBV28 | CASSLRRKGNRAGNTIYF | TGTGCCAGCAGTTTGCGACGCAAGGGGAACAGGGCTGGAAACACCATATATTTT
TRBJ2-3 | NA | TRBD2 | TRBV4-1 | CASSLSPGLAGHGPQYF | TGCGCCAGCAGCCTCTCTCCGGGACTAGCGGGACATGGGCCGCAGTATTTT
TRBJ2-1 | NA | NA | TRBV6-4 | CASSVTAVAGIYNEQFF | TGTGCCAGCAGTGTCACCGCCGTGGCAGGGATATACAATGAGCAGTTCTTC
TRBJ2-3 | NA | NA | TRBV6-5 | CASSYSGGAARDTQYF | TGTGCCAGCAGTTACTCGGGCGGGGCCGCGAGAGATACGCAGTATTTT
TRBJ2-3 | NA | NA | TRBV3-1 | CASSQCPRCVGMNTQYF | TGTGCCAGCAGCCAATGTCCGCGATGCGTTGGGATGAATACGCAGTATTTT
TRBJ2-7 | NA | NA | TRBV6-2/TRBV6-3 | CASSYGEGYEQYF | TGTGCCAGCAGTTACGGCGAGGGGTACGAGCAGTACTTC
TRBJ2-6 | few | TRBD1 | TRBV5-1 | CASSFGDRSISGANVLTF | TGCGCCAGCAGCTTTGGGGACAGGTCGATCTCTGGGGCCAACGTCCTGACTTTC
TRBJ2-5 | few | TRBD1 | TRBV5-1 | CASSLSGQYQETQYF | TGCGCCAGCAGCTTGTCGGGACAGTACCAAGAGACCCAGTACTTC
TRBJ2-4 | few | TRBD2 | TRBV13 | CASSQGTSRIQYF | TGTGCCAGCAGCCAAGGGACTAGCCGTATTCAGTACTTC
TRBJ2-1 | many | NA | TRBV2 | CASSDIGDTLNEQFF | TGTGCCAGCAGTGATATAGGGGACACCCTCAATGAGCAGTTCTTC
TRBJ2-2 | NA | TRBD2 | TRBV4-2 | CASSQERAGGFTGELFF | TGTGCCAGCAGCCAGGAAAGAGCGGGAGGGTTCACCGGGGAGCTGTTTTTT
TRBJ1-1 | NA | NA | TRBV4-2 | CASSQEWEGGAFF | TGTGCCAGCAGCCAAGAGTGGGAGGGGGGAGCTTTCTTT
TRBJ2-3 | NA | NA | TRBV15 | CATGLGHTSTDTQYF | TGTGCCACCGGCTTAGGGCACACTAGCACAGATACGCAGTATTTT
TRBJ2-4 | NA | TRBD1 | TRBV28 | CASSLLQGAAKNIQYF | TGTGCCAGCAGCCTACTACAGGGGGCGGCCAAAAACATTCAGTACTTC
TRBJ2-3 | few | NA | TRBV15 | CATSRLGTDTQYF | TGTGCCACCAGCAGATTAGGGACAGATACGCAGTATTTT
TRBJ2-5 | NA | TRBD2 | TRBV6-2/TRBV6-3 | CAGGDPQETQYF | TGTGCCGGGGGGGATCCACAAGAGACCCAGTACTTC
TRBJ2-3 | NA | TRBD2 | TRBV20-1 | CSARDSGSTDTQYF | TGCAGTGCTAGAGATAGCGGGAGCACAGATACGCAGTATTTT
TRBJ1-2 | NA | NA | TRBV25-1 | CASSVGLYGYTF | TGTGCCAGCAGTGTCGGCCTCTATGGCTACACCTTC
TRBJ2-2 | NA | TRBD2 | TRBV27 | CASSLTSGEAGELFF | TGTGCCAGCAGTCTGACTAGCGGGGAGGCCGGGGAGCTGTTTTTT
TRBJ1-5 | NA | NA | TRBV24-1 | CATRLNQPQHF | TGTGCCACCAGACTCAATCAGCCCCAGCATTTT
TRBJ2-2 | NA | NA | TRBV3-1 | CASSLTLGNTGELFF | TGTGCCAGCAGCCTGACACTAGGGAACACCGGGGAGCTGTTTTTT
TRBJ1-6 | NA | TRBD1 | TRBV4-3 | CASSQGGQGGSPLHF | TGCGCCAGCAGCCAAGGAGGACAGGGTGGATCACCCCTCCACTTT
TRBJ1-2 | many | NA | TRBV18 | CASSPFRDYGYTF | TGTGCCAGCTCACCATTCCGGGACTATGGCTACACCTTC
TRBJ2-3 | NA | NA | TRBV3-1 | CASSQDGGRTDTQYF | TGTGCCAGCAGCCAAGATGGGGGGAGGACAGATACGCAGTATTTT
TRBJ1-4 | NA | NA | TRBV6-4 | CASSDSSPTNEKLFF | TGTGCCAGCAGTGACTCGTCTCCCACTAATGAAAAACTGTTTTTT
TRBJ2-2 | NA | NA | TRBV5-1 | CASREGITGELFF | TGCGCCAGCAGGGAGGGGATCACCGGGGAGCTGTTTTTT